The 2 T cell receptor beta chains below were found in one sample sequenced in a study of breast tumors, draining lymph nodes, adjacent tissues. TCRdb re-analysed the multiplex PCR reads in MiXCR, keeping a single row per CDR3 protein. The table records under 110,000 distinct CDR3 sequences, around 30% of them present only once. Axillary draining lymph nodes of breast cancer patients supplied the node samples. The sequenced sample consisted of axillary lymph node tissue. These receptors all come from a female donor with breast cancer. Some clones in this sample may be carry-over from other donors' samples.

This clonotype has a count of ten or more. This CDR3 reads CASSLLNRGSYGYTF. In DNA form, the CDR3 reads TGTGCCAGCAGCTTGCTTAACAGGGGCTCCTATGGCTACACCTTC. This chain links TRBV5-4 with TRBJ1-2; TRBD1 matches at 7 bases. The V segment lost 1 base and the J segment 4 bases; nucleotides outside the gene matches: 7. Germline V gives CDR1 SGHNT, CDR2 YYREEE (reference sequence). CDR3 length: 15 amino acids.

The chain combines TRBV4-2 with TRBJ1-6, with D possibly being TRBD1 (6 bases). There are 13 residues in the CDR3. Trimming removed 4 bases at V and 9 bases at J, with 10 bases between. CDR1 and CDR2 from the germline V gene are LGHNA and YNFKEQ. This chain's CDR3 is CASSPQGGSPLHF. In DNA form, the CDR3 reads TGTGCCAGCAGCCCACAGGGAGGTTCACCCCTCCACTTT.